What follows are 14 T cell receptor beta chains derived from one specimen sequenced in a study of T cells in Graves' hyperthyroidism and ophthalmopathy. RNA transcripts served as the template for amplifying TCR beta CDR3 regions. Researchers ran a first-round RT-PCR on the TCR CDR3 using the HTBI primer set. MiXCR, applied by TCRdb to the multiplex PCR reads, yields one record per CDR3 protein. This sample carries 300,000 to 450,000 distinct CDR3 sequences, approximately 15% of them seen once, and the ten largest clones take roughly 11%. Source material: blood. The receptors were sampled from a woman aged 55-70 years with Graves' hyperthyroidism.

J is TRBJ2-2 and V is TRBV12-3 or TRBV12-4, with 10 bases that match TRBD2. J gave up 5 bases and V 5 bases, and 17 bases lay outside the gene matches. CDR3 size: 19 residues. The CDR3 DNA reads as TGTGCCAGCAGTCCAGTAGGGGGTGTGCTAGCGGGAGAAACCGGGGAGCTGTTTTTT. Protein sequence: CASSPVGGVLAGETGELFF.

On this clonotype itself: A read error may produce the germline difference seen at one junction end. The V gene is TRBV7-3, the J gene TRBJ2-2, with D maybe TRBD2 (6 bases). The germline V gene encodes CDR1 SGHTA and CDR2 FQGTGA. CDR3 size: 16 residues. CDR3 DNA: TGTGCCAGCAGCCTCGCGCCGACTAGTCTGCTCGGGGAGCTGGTTTTT. Protein: CASSLAPTSLLGELVF.

This clonotype has ten or more counts. The V gene is TRBV29-1, the J gene TRBJ1-2, with 10 positions matching TRBD1. CDR3 size: 13 residues. V lost 3 bases, J lost 8 bases, and 6 bases stayed unmatched. Germline-derived CDR1 and CDR2 are SQVTM and ANQGSEA. The CDR3 spells CSVEDRGIGGYTF. DNA of the CDR3: TGCAGCGTTGAGGACAGGGGGATAGGAGGCTACACCTTC.

The table lists this clonotype with a few counts. The chain recombines TRBV15 with TRBJ2-7; D gene uncertain. With 0 bases removed from V and 1 base from J, the gap between germline ends came to 10 bases. From germline, CDR1 is LNHNV and CDR2 YYDKDF (reference sequence). This CDR3 has 15 residues. The CDR3 here is CATSRDLGLSYEQYF. The CDR3 DNA sequence: TGTGCCACCAGCAGAGATCTGGGCCTTTCCTACGAGCAGTACTTC. Together with reference TRBV15 and TRBJ2-7, the CDR3 gives the full variable domain: DAMVIQNPRYQVTQFGKPVTLSCSQTLNHNVMYWYQQKSSQAPKLLFHYYDKDFNNEADTPDNFQSRRPNTSFCFLDIRSPGLGDTAMYLCATSRDLGLSYEQYFGPGTRLTVT.

This clonotype was recorded many times. The genes are TRBV27 and TRBJ1-2; D unclear. Germline V gene lookup returns CDR1 MNHEY and CDR2 SMNVEV (reference sequence). The length of the CDR3 is 15 residues. The V end was cut by 2 bases, the J end by 0 bases, with 10 bases between. CDR3 DNA sequence: TGTGCCAGCAGTTTACAACCGGAACCTAACTATGGCTACACCTTC. Translating gives CASSLQPEPNYGYTF.

Many counts were recorded for this clonotype. The chain is built from TRBV7-9 and TRBJ2-5; no definite D call. CDR3 length: 13 amino acids. V was clipped by 5 bases and J by 6 bases, with 13 bases between them. Germline CDR1 reads SEHNR; CDR2 reads FQNEAQ (reference sequence). CDR3 residues: CASSPSEWQTQYF. The CDR3 nucleotides read TGTGCCAGCAGCCCGAGCGAGTGGCAGACCCAGTACTTC.

This clonotype was found many times. The V call is TRBV6-1, the J call TRBJ1-6; D ambiguous. Germline V lookup: CDR1 MNHNS, CDR2 SASEGT. The CDR3 contains 17 residues. Trimming pared 6 bases from V and 7 bases from J, leaving 22 bases between. CDR3 nucleotides: TGTGCCAGCAGCGAGCTACTTATTGGGCAGACAAATTCACCCCTCCACTTT. As protein: CASSELLIGQTNSPLHF.

Comments on this clonotype: A much larger clone differs by one base, so this may be a read error. The CDR3 carries no conserved terminal phenylalanine or tryptophan, so it likely arises from a read error. This CDR3 is CASSQEGLRGRSSYNEQFY. In DNA form, the CDR3 reads TGCGCCAGCAGCCAAGAGGGTCTTCGCGGGAGATCCTCCTACAATGAGCAGTTCTAC. The V call is TRBV4-1, the J call TRBJ2-1; TRBD2 matches at 7 bases. Losses at the gene ends were 0 bases for V and 0 bases for J; bases not matched to a gene: 11. Germline CDR1 is MGHRA and CDR2 is YSYEKL. The CDR3 loop spans 19 amino acids.

This clonotype showed up just a few times. The rearrangement joins TRBV27 to TRBJ2-1, with D unclear. V shed 5 bases and J shed 6 bases, with 17 bases lying between them. There are 15 residues in the CDR3. CDR1 and CDR2 from the germline V gene are MNHEY and SMNVEV (reference sequence). CDR3 nucleotides: TGTGCCAGCAGTAAATCCAGAGTCTTTGGCAATGAGCAGTTCTTC. It encodes CASSKSRVFGNEQFF.

This clonotype was counted between two and nine times. Just one base apart from a much larger clone, this may be a read error. The V gene is TRBV20-1, the J gene TRBJ2-1; D not certain. The CDR3 consists of 12 residues. In germline, CDR1 is DFQATT, CDR2 SNEGSKA (reference sequence). In nucleotides, the CDR3 is TGCAGCATCCAACGAAGGGACAATGAGCAGTTCTTC. It yields the protein CSIQRRDNEQFF.

This clonotype was counted a few times. The chain links TRBV7-2 to TRBJ2-2, with 8 bases fitting TRBD2. J was trimmed by 1 base and V by 1 base; bases with no gene match: 8. CDR1 and CDR2 (germline): SGHTA, FQGNSA. This CDR3 has 18 amino acids. CDR3 nucleotides: TGTGCCAGCAGCTTAGAAGGAATCGGGAGGGAGAACACCGGGGAGCTGTTTTTT. Amino acid sequence: CASSLEGIGRENTGELFF.

The gene calls are TRBV5-4 and TRBJ2-7, with 14 bases that match TRBD2. CDR1 and CDR2 from the germline V gene are SGHNT and YYREEE (reference sequence). V was pared by 4 bases and J by 5 bases, with 5 bases of the junction left unmatched. This CDR3 has 15 amino acids. In DNA, the CDR3 is TGTGCCAGCAGCAGGGGACTAGCGGGAGTGCACGAGCAGTACTTC. Translation: CASSRGLAGVHEQYF.

This clonotype was detected many times. The chain has TRBV28 and TRBJ1-5; 11 bases align to TRBD1. Germline CDR1 and CDR2: MDHEN and SYDVKM. Germline trimming cut 9 bases from V and 1 base from J; bases unmatched to any gene: 5. The CDR3 consists of 15 residues. The CDR3: CASRTGGASNQPQHF. CDR3 DNA sequence: TGTGCCAGTCGGACAGGGGGCGCGAGCAATCAGCCCCAGCATTTT.

The rearrangement uses TRBV5-1 and TRBJ2-3; 7 bases agree with TRBD2. The CDR3 is 16 residues long. V was clipped by 0 bases and J by 1 base; unmatched bases: 5. Germline CDR1 and CDR2: SGHRS and YFSETQ. The CDR3 bases are TGCGCCAGCAGCTTGGCCCGCGGGAGCGGCACAGATACGCAGTATTTT. It encodes CASSLARGSGTDTQYF.